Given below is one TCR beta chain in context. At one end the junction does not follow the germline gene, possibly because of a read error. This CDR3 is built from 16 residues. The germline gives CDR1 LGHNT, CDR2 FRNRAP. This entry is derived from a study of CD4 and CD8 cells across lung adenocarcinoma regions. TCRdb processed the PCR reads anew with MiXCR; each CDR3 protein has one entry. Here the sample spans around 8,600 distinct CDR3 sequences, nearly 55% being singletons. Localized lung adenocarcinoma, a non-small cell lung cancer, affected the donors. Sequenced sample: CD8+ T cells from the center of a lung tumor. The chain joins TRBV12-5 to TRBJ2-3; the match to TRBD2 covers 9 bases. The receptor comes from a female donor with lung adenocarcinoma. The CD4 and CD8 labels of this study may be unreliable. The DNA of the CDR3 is TGTGCTAGTGCCCCCTACGGGACTAGCAACCGGGATGCGCAGTATTTC. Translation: CASAPYGTSNRDAQYF. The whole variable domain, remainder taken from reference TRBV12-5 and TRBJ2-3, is DARVTQTPRHKVTEMGQEVTMRCQPILGHNTVFWYRQTMMQGLELLAYFRNRAPLDDSGMPKDRFSAEMPDATLATLKIQPSEPRDSAVYFCASAPYGTSNRDAQYFGPGTRLTVL.